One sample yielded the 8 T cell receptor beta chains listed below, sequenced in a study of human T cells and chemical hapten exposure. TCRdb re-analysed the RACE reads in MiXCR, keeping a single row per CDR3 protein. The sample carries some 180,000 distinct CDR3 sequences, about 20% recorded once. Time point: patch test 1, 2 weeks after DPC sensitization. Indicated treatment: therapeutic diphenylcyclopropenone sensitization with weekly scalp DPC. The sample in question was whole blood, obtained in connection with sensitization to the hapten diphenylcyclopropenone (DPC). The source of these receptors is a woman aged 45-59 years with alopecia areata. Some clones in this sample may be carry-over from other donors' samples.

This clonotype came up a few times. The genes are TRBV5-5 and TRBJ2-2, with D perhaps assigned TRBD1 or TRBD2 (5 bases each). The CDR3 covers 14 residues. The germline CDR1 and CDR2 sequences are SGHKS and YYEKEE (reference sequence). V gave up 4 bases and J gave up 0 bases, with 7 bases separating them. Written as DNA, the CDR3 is TGTGCCAGCAGCACGGGACCGAACACCGGGGAGCTGTTTTTT. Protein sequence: CASSTGPNTGELFF.

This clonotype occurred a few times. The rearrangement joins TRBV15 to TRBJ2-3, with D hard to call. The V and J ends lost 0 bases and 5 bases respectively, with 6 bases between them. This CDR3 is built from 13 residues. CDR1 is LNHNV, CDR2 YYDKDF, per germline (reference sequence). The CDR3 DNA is TGTGCCACCAGCAGAGATGGGGTAGATACGCAGTATTTT. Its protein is CATSRDGVDTQYF.

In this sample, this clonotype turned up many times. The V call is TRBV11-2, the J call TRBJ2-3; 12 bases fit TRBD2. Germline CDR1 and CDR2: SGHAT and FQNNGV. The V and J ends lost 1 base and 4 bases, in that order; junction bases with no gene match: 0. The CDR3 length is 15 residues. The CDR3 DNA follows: TGTGCCAGCAGCTTAGGACTAGCGGGAGCAGATACGCAGTATTTT. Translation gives CASSLGLAGADTQYF.

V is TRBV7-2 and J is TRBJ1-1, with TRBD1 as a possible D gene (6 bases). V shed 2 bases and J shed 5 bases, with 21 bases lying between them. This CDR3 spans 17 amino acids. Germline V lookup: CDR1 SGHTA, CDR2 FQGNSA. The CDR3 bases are TGTGCCAGCAGCTTAAGGGGGGTGAGGGGGTCCGGGACTGAAGCTTTCTTT. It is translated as CASSLRGVRGSGTEAFF.

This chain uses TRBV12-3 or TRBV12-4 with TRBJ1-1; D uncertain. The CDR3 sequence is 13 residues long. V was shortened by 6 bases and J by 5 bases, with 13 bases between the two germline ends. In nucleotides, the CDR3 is TGTGCCAGCAGGGCATCCGGGGTGACTGAAGCTTTCTTT. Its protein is CASRASGVTEAFF.

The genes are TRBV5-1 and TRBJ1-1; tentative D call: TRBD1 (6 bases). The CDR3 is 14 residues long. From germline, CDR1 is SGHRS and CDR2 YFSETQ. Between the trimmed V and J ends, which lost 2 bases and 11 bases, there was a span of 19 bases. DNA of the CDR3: TGCGCCAGCAGCTTCCCCGGGACACAAGGCGATGCTTTCTTT. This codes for CASSFPGTQGDAFF.

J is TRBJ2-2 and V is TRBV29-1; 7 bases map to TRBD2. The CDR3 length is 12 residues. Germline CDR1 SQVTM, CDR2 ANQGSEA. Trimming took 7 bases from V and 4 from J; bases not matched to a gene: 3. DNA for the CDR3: TGCAGCGCCGGACTAGTCACCGGGGAGCTGTTTTTT. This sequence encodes CSAGLVTGELFF.

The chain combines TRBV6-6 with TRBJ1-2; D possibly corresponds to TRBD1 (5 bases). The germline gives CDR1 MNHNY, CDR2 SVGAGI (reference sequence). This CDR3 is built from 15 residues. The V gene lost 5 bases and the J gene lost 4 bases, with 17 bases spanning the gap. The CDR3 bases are TGTGCCAGCAGTACCCCGCTTGCAAGGGGCTATGGCTACACCTTC. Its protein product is CASSTPLARGYGYTF.